One and the same sample provided the 9 T cell receptor beta chains below, sequenced in a study of blood T cells in healthy people across ages. PCR was performed a second time for 7 to 11 cycles using a sample-barcoded 5' primer and a J-beta primer mix. Using its own MiXCR run on the 5' RACE reads, TCRdb lists one record per CDR3 protein. The table has 1.5 million to 2 million distinct CDR3 sequences, roughly 27% seen once. Sequences were obtained from blood. Every receptor here comes from a woman aged 25 to 39 in good health.

The chain has TRBV28 and TRBJ2-3, with D maybe TRBD1 (6 bases). The V end was cut by 4 bases, the J end by 2 bases, with 10 bases between. In germline, CDR1 is MDHEN, CDR2 SYDVKM. The CDR3 has 14 amino acids. CDR3 sequence (DNA): TGTGCCAGCAGTTCACCAGGGGTCACAGATACGCAGTATTTT. This codes for CASSSPGVTDTQYF.

The rearrangement links TRBV20-1 to TRBJ2-1, with TRBD2 identical over 8 bases. This CDR3 contains 16 residues. V was pared by 5 bases and J by 3 bases, with 12 bases of the junction left unmatched. From germline, CDR1 is DFQATT and CDR2 SNEGSKA (reference sequence). Here the CDR3 reads CSAPQRGGWSYNEQFF. DNA for the CDR3: TGCAGTGCTCCCCAACGGGGGGGATGGAGCTACAATGAGCAGTTCTTC.

This clonotype was seen ten or more times. V gene TRBV4-1 combines with J gene TRBJ2-7, with 9 bases lining up with TRBD2. The CDR3 is 15 amino acids. J gave up 3 bases and V 0 bases, and 3 bases lay outside the gene matches. Germline assignment: CDR1 MGHRA and CDR2 YSYEKL. Here the CDR3 reads CASSQDLRGGYEQYF. CDR3 nucleotide sequence: TGCGCCAGCAGCCAAGATCTGCGGGGGGGCTACGAGCAGTACTTC.

To note about this clonotype: One end of the junction varies from germline; a read error may be responsible. The chain links TRBV9 to TRBJ2-1; the D gene is possibly TRBD2 (5 bases). Germline CDR1 SGDLS, CDR2 YYNGEE. The CDR3 contains 15 residues. The CDR3 region has the DNA TGTGCCGGCAGCCAGAGCGGTTCCTCCTACAATGAGCAGTTCTTC. This gives the protein CAGSQSGSSYNEQFF.

This chain links TRBV25-1 with TRBJ1-2; TRBD1 agrees at 11 bases. CDR3 size: 15 residues. Germline loops: CDR1 MGHDK, CDR2 SYGVNS. After removal of 4 bases from V and 7 bases from J, the junction contained 8 bases not matched to a gene. The CDR3 is CASSARTGGEGGYTF. DNA of the CDR3: TGTGCCAGCAGTGCTCGGACAGGGGGCGAGGGTGGCTACACCTTC.

This clonotype was counted ten times or more. The genes are TRBV20-1 and TRBJ2-7, with unresolved D. Germline CDR1 is DFQATT and CDR2 is SNEGSKA (reference sequence). This CDR3 is built from 11 residues. V lost 3 bases, J lost 5 bases, and 8 bases lay in between. As DNA, the CDR3 is TGCAGTGCTAGGCTCCTCGACGAGCAGTACTTC. Protein sequence: CSARLLDEQYF.

This clonotype was observed a handful of times. The J gene is TRBJ1-2, the V gene TRBV5-1; D might be TRBD1 (6 bases). The CDR3 totals 15 residues. The V gene's germline CDR1 is SGHRS and CDR2 YFSETQ. V was pared by 4 bases and J by 7 bases, with 20 bases between. The CDR3 region is CASSLDPGQFGGYTF. The CDR3 DNA reads TGCGCCAGCAGCCTGGATCCCGGACAGTTCGGTGGCTACACCTTC.

This clonotype was detected a few times. The chain recombines TRBV20-1 with TRBJ1-1; D ambiguous. Germline CDR1 is DFQATT and CDR2 is SNEGSKA (reference sequence). Trimming pared 3 bases from V and 0 bases from J, leaving 14 bases between. The CDR3 has 15 amino acids. DNA for the CDR3: TGCAGTGCTAGGAGCTCACCTTCTTTGAACACTGAAGCTTTCTTT. Its translation is CSARSSPSLNTEAFF.

There are a few counts of this clonotype. The V and J genes are TRBV4-3 and TRBJ2-1, with a weak D call TRBD1 (6 bases). Trimming removed 0 bases from V and 5 bases from J, with 14 bases in between. This CDR3 region has 16 residues. Looked up from germline, CDR1 is LGHNA and CDR2 is YSLEER. CDR3 sequence: CASSQDRGSTHNEQFF. The DNA for the CDR3 is TGCGCCAGCAGCCAAGATAGGGGGTCTACCCACAATGAGCAGTTCTTC.